The present T cell receptor beta chain was sequenced within a study of T-cell reconstitution after alpha-beta-depleted transplantation in children. Regarding the study as a whole: Several hundred expanded graft clones reportedly were the source of alpha-beta T cells about two months after transplant.

This clonotype has more than one count but fewer than ten. Its antigen is unknown. The authors prepared the TCRbeta library with unique molecular identifiers. From the PCR reads, TCRdb called clonotypes with MiXCR, one entry per CDR3 protein. The table includes 500,000 to 750,000 distinct CDR3 sequences, more than 20% detected once. Between the trimmed V and J ends, which lost 3 bases and 6 bases, there was a span of 17 bases. The CDR3 totals 15 residues. The chain couples TRBV12-3 or TRBV12-4 to TRBJ1-2, with TRBD1 as a possible D gene (6 bases). This TCR was recovered from a boy in the first two years of life with Wiskott-Aldrich syndrome, due to receive a stem cell transplant. This specimen was PBMCs, taken before TCRalphabeta/CD19-depleted stem cell transplant. The CDR3 DNA sequence: TGTGCCAGCAGTTTTTTACAGGGTCGGAGCGATGGCTACACCTTC. Protein product: CASSFLQGRSDGYTF.